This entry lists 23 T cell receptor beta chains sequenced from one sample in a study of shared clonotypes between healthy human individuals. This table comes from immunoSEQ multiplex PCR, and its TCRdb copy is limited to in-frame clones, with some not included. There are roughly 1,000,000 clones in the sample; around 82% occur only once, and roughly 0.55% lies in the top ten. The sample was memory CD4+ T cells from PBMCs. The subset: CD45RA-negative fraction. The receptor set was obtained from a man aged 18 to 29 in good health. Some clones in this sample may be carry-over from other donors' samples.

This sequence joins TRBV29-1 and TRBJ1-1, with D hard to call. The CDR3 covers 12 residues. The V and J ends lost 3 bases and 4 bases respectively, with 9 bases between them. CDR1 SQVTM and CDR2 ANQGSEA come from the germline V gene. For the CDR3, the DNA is TGCAGCGTTGACAACTACGGCACTGAAGCTTTCTTT. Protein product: CSVDNYGTEAFF.

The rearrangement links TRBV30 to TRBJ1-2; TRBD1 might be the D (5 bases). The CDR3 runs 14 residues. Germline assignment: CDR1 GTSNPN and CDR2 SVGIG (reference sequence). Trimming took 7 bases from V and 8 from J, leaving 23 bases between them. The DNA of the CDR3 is TGTGCCTACCCGACGAGCCCCCTCCGGGGGGGCTACACCTTC. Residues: CAYPTSPLRGGYTF.

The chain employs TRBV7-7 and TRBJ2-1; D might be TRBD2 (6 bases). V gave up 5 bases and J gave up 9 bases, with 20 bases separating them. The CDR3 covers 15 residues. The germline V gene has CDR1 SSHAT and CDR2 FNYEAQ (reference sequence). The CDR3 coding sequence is TGTGCCAGCAGCCCTTTTTCGGGTGGGAGGAGTGAGCAGTTCTTC. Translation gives CASSPFSGGRSEQFF.

The CDR3 loop reads CASSLSTDRVQMNTEAFF. In nucleotides, the CDR3 is TGTGCCAGCAGTTTATCCACGGACAGGGTCCAAATGAACACTGAAGCTTTCTTT. This chain uses TRBV28 with TRBJ1-1; TRBD1 matches at 8 bases. Looked up from germline, CDR1 is MDHEN and CDR2 is SYDVKM. The CDR3 length is 18 residues. V shed 1 base and J 0 bases; nucleotides not matched to a gene: 10.

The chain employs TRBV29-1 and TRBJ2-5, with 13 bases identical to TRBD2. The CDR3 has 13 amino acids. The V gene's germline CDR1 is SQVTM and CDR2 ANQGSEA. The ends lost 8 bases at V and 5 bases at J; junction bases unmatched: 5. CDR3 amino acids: CSTSGRARETQYF. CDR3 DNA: TGCAGCACTAGCGGGAGGGCCAGGGAGACCCAGTACTTC.

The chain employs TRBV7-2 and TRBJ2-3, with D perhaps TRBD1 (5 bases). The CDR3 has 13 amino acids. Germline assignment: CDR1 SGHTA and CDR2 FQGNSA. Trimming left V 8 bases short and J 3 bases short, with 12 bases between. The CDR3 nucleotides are TGTGCCAGCTCCAGGGTGGGAACAGATACGCAGTATTTT. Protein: CASSRVGTDTQYF.

The CDR3 bases are TGCGCCAGCAGGACGGACTCGAACACCGGGGAGCTGTTTTTT. This codes for CASRTDSNTGELFF. The J gene is TRBJ2-2, the V gene TRBV5-1; tentatively, D is TRBD2 (5 bases). Germline V gene lookup returns CDR1 SGHRS and CDR2 YFSETQ. V was pared by 5 bases and J by 0 bases, with 8 bases between. The CDR3 spans 14 residues.

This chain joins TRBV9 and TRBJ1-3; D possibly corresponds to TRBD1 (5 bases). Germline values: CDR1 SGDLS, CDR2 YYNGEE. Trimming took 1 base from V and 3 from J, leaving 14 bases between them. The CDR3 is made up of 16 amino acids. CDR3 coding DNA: TGTGCCAGCAGCGTACTTGACAGCATCTTTGGAAACACCATATATTTT. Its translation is CASSVLDSIFGNTIYF.

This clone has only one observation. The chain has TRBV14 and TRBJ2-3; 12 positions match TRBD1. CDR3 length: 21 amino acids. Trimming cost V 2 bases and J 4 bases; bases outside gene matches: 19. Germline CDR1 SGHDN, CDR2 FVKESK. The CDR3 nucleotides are TGTGCCAGCAGCCAACGGGACAGGGGGCGCGCAACCCTCTCGCCGGCAGATACGCAGTATTTT. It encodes CASSQRDRGRATLSPADTQYF.

CDR3 sequence reads: CASDGTGGGNSPLHF. The CDR3 DNA reads as TGTGCCAGCGATGGGACAGGGGGTGGAAATTCACCCCTCCACTTT. V gene TRBV2 combines with J gene TRBJ1-6; 11 positions agree with TRBD1. The CDR3 has 15 residues. Germline assignment: CDR1 SNHLY and CDR2 FYNNEI. The V and J ends lost 8 bases and 7 bases, in that order; junction bases with no gene match: 7.

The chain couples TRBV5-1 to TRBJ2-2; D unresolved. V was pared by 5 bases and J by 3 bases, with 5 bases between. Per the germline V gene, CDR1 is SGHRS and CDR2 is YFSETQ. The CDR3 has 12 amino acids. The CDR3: CASSIDTGELFF. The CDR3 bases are TGCGCCAGCAGTATCGACACCGGGGAGCTGTTTTTT.

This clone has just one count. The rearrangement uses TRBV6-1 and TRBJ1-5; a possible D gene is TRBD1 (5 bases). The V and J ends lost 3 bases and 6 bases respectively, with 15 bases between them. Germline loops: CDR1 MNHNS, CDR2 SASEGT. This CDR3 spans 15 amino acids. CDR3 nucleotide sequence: TGTGCCAGCAGTGAGGCAGGGCGAGTGGTTCAGCCCCAGCATTTT. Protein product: CASSEAGRVVQPQHF.

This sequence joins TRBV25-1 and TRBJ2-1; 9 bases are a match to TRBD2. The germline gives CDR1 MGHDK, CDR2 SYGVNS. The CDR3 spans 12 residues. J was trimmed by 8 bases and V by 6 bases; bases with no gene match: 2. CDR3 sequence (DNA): TGTGCCAGCAGGAGGACTAGCGATGAGCAGTTCTTC. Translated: CASRRTSDEQFF.

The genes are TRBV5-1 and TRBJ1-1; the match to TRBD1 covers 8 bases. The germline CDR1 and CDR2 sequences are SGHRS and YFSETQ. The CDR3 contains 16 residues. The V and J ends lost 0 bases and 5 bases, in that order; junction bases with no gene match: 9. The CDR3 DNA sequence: TGCGCCAGCAGCTTGGGACAGGGGAGATTGAGTACTGAAGCTTTCTTT. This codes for CASSLGQGRLSTEAFF.

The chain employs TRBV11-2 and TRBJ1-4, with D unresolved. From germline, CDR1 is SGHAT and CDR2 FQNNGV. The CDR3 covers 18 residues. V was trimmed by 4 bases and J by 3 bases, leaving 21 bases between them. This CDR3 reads CASSYEGSPALANEKLFF. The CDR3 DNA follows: TGTGCCAGCAGCTACGAGGGCTCTCCTGCCCTCGCTAATGAAAAACTGTTTTTT.

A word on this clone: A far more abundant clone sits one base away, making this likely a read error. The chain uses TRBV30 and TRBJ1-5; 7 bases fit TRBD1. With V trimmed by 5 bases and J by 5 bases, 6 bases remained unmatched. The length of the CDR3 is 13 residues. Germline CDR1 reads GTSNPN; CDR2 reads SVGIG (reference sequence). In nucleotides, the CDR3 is TGTGCCTGGCCCACAGGGGCCGATCAGCCCCAGCATTTT. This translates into CAWPTGADQPQHF.

In nucleotides, the CDR3 is TGCGCCAGCAGCTTGGAGGGGGCTCTCTATGGCTACACCTTC. This translates into CASSLEGALYGYTF. The rearrangement links TRBV5-1 to TRBJ1-2, with 7 bases fitting TRBD1. V shed 0 bases, J shed 4 bases, and the junction held 3 bases outside the gene matches. In germline, CDR1 is SGHRS, CDR2 YFSETQ. The CDR3 runs to 14 residues. Variable domain in full (rest from reference TRBV5-1 and TRBJ1-2): KAGVTQTPRYLIKTRGQQVTLSCSPISGHRSVSWYQQTPGQGLQFLFEYFSETQRNKGNFPGRFSGRQFSNSRSEMNVSTLELGDSALYLCASSLEGALYGYTFGSGTRLTVV.

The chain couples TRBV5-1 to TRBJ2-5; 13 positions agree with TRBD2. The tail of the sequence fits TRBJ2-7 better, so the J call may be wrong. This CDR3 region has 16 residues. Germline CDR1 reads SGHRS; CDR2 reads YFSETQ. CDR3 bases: TGCGCCAGCAGCTTGGAAGGGACTAGCGGGATCTACGAGCAGTACTTC. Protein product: CASSLEGTSGIYEQYF.

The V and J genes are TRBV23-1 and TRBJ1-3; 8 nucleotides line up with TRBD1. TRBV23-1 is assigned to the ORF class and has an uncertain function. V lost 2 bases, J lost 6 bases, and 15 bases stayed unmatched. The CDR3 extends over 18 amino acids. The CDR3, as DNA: TGCGCCAGCAGTCAAGAAACGGGGACAGGCTTCCCCGAAAACACCATATATTTT. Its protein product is CASSQETGTGFPENTIYF.

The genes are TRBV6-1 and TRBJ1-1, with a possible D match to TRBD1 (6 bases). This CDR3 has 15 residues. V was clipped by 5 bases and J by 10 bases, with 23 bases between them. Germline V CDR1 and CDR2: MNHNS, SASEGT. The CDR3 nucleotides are TGTGCCAGCAGTAGCCCTCAACAGGGTGAGATTGGAGCTTTCTTT. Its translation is CASSSPQQGEIGAFF.

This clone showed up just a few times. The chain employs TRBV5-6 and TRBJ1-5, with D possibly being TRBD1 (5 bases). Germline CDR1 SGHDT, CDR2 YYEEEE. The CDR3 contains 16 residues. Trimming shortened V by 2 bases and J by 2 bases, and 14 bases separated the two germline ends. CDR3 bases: TGTGCCAGCAGCTTCTTTCGACAGTCACGCAATCAGCCCCAGCATTTT. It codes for CASSFFRQSRNQPQHF.

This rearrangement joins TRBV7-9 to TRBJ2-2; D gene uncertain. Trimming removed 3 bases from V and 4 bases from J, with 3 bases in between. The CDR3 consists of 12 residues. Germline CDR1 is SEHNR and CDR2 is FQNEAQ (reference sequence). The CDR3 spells CASSFATGELFF. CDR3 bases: TGTGCCAGCAGCTTCGCCACCGGGGAGCTGTTTTTT. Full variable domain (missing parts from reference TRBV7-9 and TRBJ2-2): DTGVSQNPRHKITKRGQNVTFRCDPISEHNRLYWYRQTLGQGPEFLTYFQNEAQLEKSRLLSDRFSAERPKGSFSTLEIQRTEQGDSAMYLCASSFATGELFFGEGSRLTVL.

Here the CDR3 reads CASSQQGPEQYF. In nucleotides, the CDR3 is TGCGCCAGCAGCCAACAGGGTCCCGAGCAGTACTTC. J is TRBJ2-7 and V is TRBV5-1; D may be TRBD1 (6 bases). Germline CDR1 and CDR2: SGHRS and YFSETQ. The germline V and J ends were trimmed by 4 bases and 6 bases, with 11 bases remaining between them. CDR3 length equals 12 residues.